The present TCR beta chain was sequenced within a study of T cell repertoires in cytomegalovirus infection. Study as a whole: It can be stated that public TCR beta signatures indicated CMV infection as well as a matching HLA type.

This clonotype occurred many times. Antigen: not known. TCRdb fed the reads into MiXCR, producing one record per CDR3 protein. Of some 480,000 distinct CDR3 sequences in the sample, 33% were seen once. The CDR3 extends over 13 amino acids. V was pared by 5 bases and J by 5 bases, with 12 bases between. Germline CDR1 and CDR2: SGHTA and FQGNSA. The chain carries TRBV7-2 and TRBJ1-2; a weak D match, TRBD1 (5 bases). Sequences were derived from cultured PBMCs, sampled from culture after CMV antigen stimulation. The sequence was collected from a human donor in good health (CMV status not recorded). Some clones in this sample may be carry-over from other donors' samples. CDR3: CASSPQEGYGYTF. As DNA, the CDR3 is TGTGCCAGCAGCCCTCAAGAGGGGTATGGCTACACCTTC.